Included here is one TCR beta chain sequence, with context. It has no known antigen specificity. Nothing much larger sits one base from this clone, and base qualities are not available. The CDR3 contains 13 residues, cysteine and phenylalanine counted. Of the read, only the CDR3 DNA is kept; its 39 bases are in frame from base 1. CDR1 SGHRS and CDR2 YFSETQ are derived from the germline V gene. Trimming costs V 7 bases and J 0 bases, and their ends lie 10 bases apart. This entry comes from a study of blood T cell repertoires in COVID-19 (dated by TCRdb to 2020 to 2021). Regarding the study in general: Samples covering the acute and convalescent phases of COVID-19 were provided by collaborators in the United States, Italy and Spain. The dataset comprised deeply sampled blood TCRbeta repertoires from subjects exposed to, actively infected with, or recovered from COVID-19. HLA class I and class II types, where available, came from metadata supplied by the sample provider rather than from assay-based typing. A de-identified subject ID, COVID-19 status, age in years and sex were almost always included in the sample metadata. Samples were obtained from the ongoing ImmuneRACE study (first 160 participants) and from over 1,000 subjects provided by 6 global collaborators. A freely available public database, intended as a resource for researchers studying the immune response to SARS-CoV-2, is where the repertoires were released. The prospective study material was composed of cDNA or gDNA derived from T cells, B-cell-depleted T cells, or PBMCs.

Summary of the overall study and its limitations: The amount of clinical and demographic metadata varied by source and participant and was provided uncurated.

Collaborating institutions collected whole blood in K2EDTA tubes following their own protocols. For TCRbeta analysis, collaborators shipped samples in one of three forms: frozen whole blood, isolated PBMCs, or DNA extracted from either of those sample types. TCRbeta CDR3 regions were amplified from genomic DNA using the immunoSEQ Assay, a bias-controlled multiplex PCR. On the authors' methods: The number of nucleated cells in each sample was estimated by amplification of reference gene primers within the assay. To quantify the absolute abundance of each unique TCRbeta CDR3 rearrangement, sequence reads were collapsed and filtered. For each sample, productive Simpson clonality was calculated as the square root of Simpson's diversity index over productive rearrangements. TCRdb provides this immuneACCESS table in a form limited to in-frame rearrangements. Some clones are lacking; in checked studies, under half of them reflect an unresolved V gene, and why the rest are absent is not known. Clone size and V and J calls were adopted from that table, with D and trimming inferred from the DNA. The sample table shows more than 150,000 clones, and 89% are seen once. The ten most abundant clones make up around 7% of the sample.

This receptor was obtained from a man aged 35-49 years with acute or convalescent COVID-19. The V and J genes are TRBV5-1 and TRBJ1-1, and TRBD1 may be the D gene, going by 5 matching bases. The material sequenced was peripheral blood. The DNA sequence is TGCGCCAGCGGGGACTTTATGAACACTGAAGCTTTCTTT. Translation gives CASGDFMNTEAFF.